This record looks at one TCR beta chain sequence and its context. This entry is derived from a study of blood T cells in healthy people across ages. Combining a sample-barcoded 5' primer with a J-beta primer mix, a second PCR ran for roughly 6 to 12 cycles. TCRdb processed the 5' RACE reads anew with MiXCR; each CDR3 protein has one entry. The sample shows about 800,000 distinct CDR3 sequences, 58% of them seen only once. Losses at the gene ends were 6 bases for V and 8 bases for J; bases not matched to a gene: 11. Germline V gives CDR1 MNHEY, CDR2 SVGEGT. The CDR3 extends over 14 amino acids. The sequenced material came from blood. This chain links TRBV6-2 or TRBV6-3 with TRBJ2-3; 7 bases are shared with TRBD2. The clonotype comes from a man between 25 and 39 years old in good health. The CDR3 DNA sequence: TGTGCCAGCAGCTGGGAGGGCCTTTTTGGTACGCAGTATTTT. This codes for CASSWEGLFGTQYF.